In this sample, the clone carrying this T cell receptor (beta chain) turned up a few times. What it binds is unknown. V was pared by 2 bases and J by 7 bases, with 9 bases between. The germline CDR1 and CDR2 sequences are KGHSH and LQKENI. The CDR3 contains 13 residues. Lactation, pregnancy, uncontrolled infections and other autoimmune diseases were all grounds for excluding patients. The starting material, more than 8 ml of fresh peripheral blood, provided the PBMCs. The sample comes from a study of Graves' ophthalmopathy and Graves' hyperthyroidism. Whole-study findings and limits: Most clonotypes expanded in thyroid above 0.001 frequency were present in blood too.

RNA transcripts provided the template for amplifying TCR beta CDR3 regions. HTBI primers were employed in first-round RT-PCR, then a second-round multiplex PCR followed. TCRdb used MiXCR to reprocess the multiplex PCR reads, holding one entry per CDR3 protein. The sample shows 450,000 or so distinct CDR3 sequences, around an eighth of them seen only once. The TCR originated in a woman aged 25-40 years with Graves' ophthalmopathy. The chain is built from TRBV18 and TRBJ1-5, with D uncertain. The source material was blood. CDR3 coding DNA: TGTGCCAGCTCACCAGCGGAGAGCCAGCCCCAGCATTTT. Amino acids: CASSPAESQPQHF.